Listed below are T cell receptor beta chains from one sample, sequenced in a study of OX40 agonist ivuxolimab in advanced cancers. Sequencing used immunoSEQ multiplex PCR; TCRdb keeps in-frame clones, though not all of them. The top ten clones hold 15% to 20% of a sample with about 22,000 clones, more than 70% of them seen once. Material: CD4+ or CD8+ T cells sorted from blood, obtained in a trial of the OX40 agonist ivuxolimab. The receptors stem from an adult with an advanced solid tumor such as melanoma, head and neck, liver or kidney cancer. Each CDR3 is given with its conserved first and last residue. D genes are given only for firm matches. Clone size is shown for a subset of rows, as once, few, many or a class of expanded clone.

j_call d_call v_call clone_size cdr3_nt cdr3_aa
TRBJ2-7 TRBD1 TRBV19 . TGTGCCAGTAGTTCCCAGGGGGCCTACGAGCAGTACTTC CASSSQGAYEQYF
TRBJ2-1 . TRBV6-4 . TGTGCCAGCAGTGACTCGGACGGCAGCAATGAGCAGTTCTTC CASSDSDGSNEQFF
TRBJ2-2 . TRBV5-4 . TGTGCCAGCAGCTTGGGTGGCGGTGCGAACACCGGGGAGCTGTTTTTT CASSLGGGANTGELFF
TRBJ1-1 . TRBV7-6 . TGTGCCAGCAGCCCCGGTGTCCCGGAGGGGGCTTTCTTT CASSPGVPEGAFF
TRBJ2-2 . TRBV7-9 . TGTGCCAGCAGCTTAGGGTCCAGACTCACCGGGGAGCTGTTTTTT CASSLGSRLTGELFF
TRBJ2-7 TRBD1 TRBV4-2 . TGTGCCAGCAGGGGACCGGGACAGGGTACGTACGAGCAGTACTTC CASRGPGQGTYEQYF
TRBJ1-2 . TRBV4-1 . TGCGCCAGCAGCCAATGGAGTGGCGGAGCTAACTATGGCTACACCTTC CASSQWSGGANYGYTF
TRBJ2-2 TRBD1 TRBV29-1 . TGCAGCGTGGGACAGGTTAACACCGGGGAGCTGTTTTTT CSVGQVNTGELFF
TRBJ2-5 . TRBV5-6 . TGTGCCAGCAGCGTGCAAGAGACCCAGTACTTC CASSVQETQYF
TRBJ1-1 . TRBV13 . TGTGCCAGCAGCTTCACAGGGTTGAACACTGAAGCTTTCTTT CASSFTGLNTEAFF
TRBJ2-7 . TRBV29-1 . TGCAGCGTTGAACAGCCGGGGGCCGCCTACGAGCAGTACTTC CSVEQPGAAYEQYF
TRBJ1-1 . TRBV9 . TGTGCCAGCAGCTCCCAACAGGGAATGAACACTGAAGCTTTCTTT CASSSQQGMNTEAFF
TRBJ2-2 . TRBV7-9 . TGTGCCAGCAGCTTCACCGGGGAGCTGTTTTTT CASSFTGELFF
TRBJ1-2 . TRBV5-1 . TGCGCCAGCAGCGGCGAGCCAGGAAATTATGGCTACACCTTC CASSGEPGNYGYTF
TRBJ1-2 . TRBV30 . TGTGCCTGGAGTTTAGGGGCTCGCGATGGCTACACCTTC CAWSLGARDGYTF
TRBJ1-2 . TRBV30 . TGTGCCTGGAATAAAGACAGGTCGAGCACCTTC CAWNKDRSSTF
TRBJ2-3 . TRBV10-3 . TGTGCCAGCGAAGGTGATTCAGATACGCAGTATTTT CASEGDSDTQYF
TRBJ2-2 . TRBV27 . TGTGCCAGCAGCCATGGAAGGGAGCTGTTTTTT CASSHGRELFF
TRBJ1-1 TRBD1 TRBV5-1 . TGCGCCAGCAGCTTGGGGTTCTCAGGGGGCACTGAAGCTTTCTTT CASSLGFSGGTEAFF
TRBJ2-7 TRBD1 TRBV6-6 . TGTGCCAGCAGTTACGGGACAGGGGCCGACGAGCAGTACTTC CASSYGTGADEQYF
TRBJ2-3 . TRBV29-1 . TGCAGCGTTGAAATGCGAGTGGGTCGCACAGATACGCAGTATTTT CSVEMRVGRTDTQYF
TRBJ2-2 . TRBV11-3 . TGTGCCAGCAGCCCCGGACCAACCGGGGAGCTGTTTTTT CASSPGPTGELFF
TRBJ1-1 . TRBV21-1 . TGTGCCAGCAGCCCCGTGGGGGGGGACACTGAAGCTTTCTTT CASSPVGGDTEAFF
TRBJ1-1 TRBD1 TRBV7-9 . TGTGCCAGCGCCCGGGACAGGGGGCGCGTCACGGACACTGAAGCTTTCTTT CASARDRGRVTDTEAFF
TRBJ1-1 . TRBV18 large TGTGCCAGCTCACTCCCCCCATCCCTGAACACTGAAGCTTTCTTT CASSLPPSLNTEAFF
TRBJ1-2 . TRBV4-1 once TGCGCCAGCAGCCCCTCGACACTCCTTTCCGATGGCTACACCTTC CASSPSTLLSDGYTF
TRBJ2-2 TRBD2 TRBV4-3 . TGCGCCAGCAGCCAACTCTTGCGGGGGGGCTTTGCCGGGGAGCTGTTTTTT CASSQLLRGGFAGELFF
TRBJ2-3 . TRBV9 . TGTGCCAGCAGCGTGCCCAACGGGGAATTCTCAGATACGCAGTATTTT CASSVPNGEFSDTQYF
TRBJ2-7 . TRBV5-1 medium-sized TGCGCCAGCAGCTTGGCCCGGGGGCTCTCGTCCTACGAGCAGTACTTC CASSLARGLSSYEQYF
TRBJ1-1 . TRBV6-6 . TGTGCCAGCAGTTGGGGGGCGGGGAACACTGAAGCTTTCTTT CASSWGAGNTEAFF
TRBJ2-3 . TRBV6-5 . TGTGCCAGCAGTTACTCGACCCAATTCACAGATACGCAGTATTTT CASSYSTQFTDTQYF
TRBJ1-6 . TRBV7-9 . TGTGCCAGCAGTTCACAGAATTCACCCCTCCACTTT CASSSQNSPLHF
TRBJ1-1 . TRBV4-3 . TGCGCCAGCAGATCGACAGCCGGGTGGACTGAAGCTTTCTTT CASRSTAGWTEAFF
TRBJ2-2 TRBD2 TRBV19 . TGTGCCAGTACCACGGGGACTAGCGGTTTAACCGGGGAGCTGTTTTTT CASTTGTSGLTGELFF
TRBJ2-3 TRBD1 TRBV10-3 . TGTGCCATCAGTGAACGCCGACAGGGGGAAAACACAGATACGCAGTATTTT CAISERRQGENTDTQYF
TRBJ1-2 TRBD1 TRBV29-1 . TGCAGCGTAGGACAGGGGTATGGCTACACCTTC CSVGQGYGYTF
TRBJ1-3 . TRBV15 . TGTGCCACCAGCAGAGCGGGGGTGGGAAACACCATATATTTT CATSRAGVGNTIYF
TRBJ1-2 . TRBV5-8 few TGTGCCAGCAGCCCAGGGGACACCTATGGCTACACCTTC CASSPGDTYGYTF
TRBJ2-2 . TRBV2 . TGTGCGGAGAGACAGAACACCGGGGAGCTGTTTTTT CAERQNTGELFF
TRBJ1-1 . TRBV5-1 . TGCGCCAGCAGCTTGGATATCACTGAAGCTTTCTTT CASSLDITEAFF
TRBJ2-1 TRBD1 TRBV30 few TGTGCCTGGAGTCGCCCTGCCGGGACAGACCAGTTCTTC CAWSRPAGTDQFF
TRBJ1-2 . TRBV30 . TGTGCCTGGTCCACAGGAATTTCAAACTATGGCTACACCTTC CAWSTGISNYGYTF
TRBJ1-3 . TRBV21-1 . TGTGCCAGCAGCAAAACCCCACAGGTCCAGAGAAACACCATATATTTT CASSKTPQVQRNTIYF